The 27 T cell receptor beta chains presented below share a single source sample, sequenced in a study of beta chain bispecific antibodies for T cell cancers. MiXCR, run by TCRdb on the 5' RACE reads, gives a single entry per CDR3 protein. The table lists some 21,000 distinct CDR3 sequences, less than 3% of them singletons. Their specific antigens are unknown. Study-level results: Most targeted TRBV signal came from the leukemia cell line cells, not normal T cells.

Expansion lasted 2 to 4 days, with either anti-CD3 antibody OKT3 or CD3/CD28 beads. What was sequenced was healthy donor T cells cultured with leukemia cells. The receptor set was obtained from a human donor in good health. Some clones in this sample may be carry-over from other donors' samples.

In this sample, this clonotype turned up many times. The chain couples TRBV9 to TRBJ2-7; TRBD1 aligns across 11 bases. V shed 3 bases and J 5 bases; nucleotides not matched to a gene: 4. From germline, CDR1 is SGDLS and CDR2 YYNGEE. This CDR3 region has 14 residues. The CDR3 spells CASSGTGGWNEQYF. CDR3 coding DNA: TGTGCCAGCAGCGGGACAGGGGGCTGGAACGAGCAGTACTTC.

In its sample, this clonotype was seen many times. V is TRBV29-1 and J is TRBJ2-1, with 8 bases identical to TRBD1. CDR1 is SQVTM and CDR2 is ANQGSEA in the germline V gene. This CDR3 has 15 amino acids. Trimming removed 3 bases from V and 4 bases from J; junction bases left unmatched: 8. CDR3 sequence (DNA): TGCAGCGTTGACAGTCGGACAGGGTTATACAATGAGCAGTTCTTC. As protein: CSVDSRTGLYNEQFF.

This clonotype showed up many times. The chain uses TRBV7-8 and TRBJ2-2; TRBD1 matches 7 bases. J lost 6 bases, V lost 7 bases, and 14 bases had no gene match. The CDR3 runs 16 residues. The V gene's germline CDR1 is SGHVS and CDR2 FQNEAQ. CDR3 DNA: TGTGCCAGCACCCCCGGGACAGTGGGGCGAGCCGGGGAGCTGTTTTTT. Translating it yields CASTPGTVGRAGELFF.

This clonotype has ten or more counts. The chain carries TRBV30 and TRBJ1-1; D gene ambiguous. The germline CDR1 and CDR2 sequences are GTSNPN and SVGIG (reference sequence). The V and J ends lost 2 bases and 0 bases respectively, with 7 bases between them. CDR3 size: 13 residues. As DNA, the CDR3 is TGTGCCTGGAGTCTACCACTGAACACTGAAGCTTTCTTT. Amino acids: CAWSLPLNTEAFF.

This clonotype appeared a few times. The V gene is TRBV18, the J gene TRBJ2-7, with no clear D. The CDR3 consists of 12 residues. Between the trimmed V and J ends, which lost 6 bases and 0 bases, there was a span of 6 bases. CDR1 is KGHSH, CDR2 LQKENI, per germline. DNA for the CDR3: TGTGCCAGCTCCCTAAGCTCCTACGAGCAGTACTTC. It translates to CASSLSSYEQYF. Using reference TRBV18 and TRBJ2-7 for the parts outside the CDR3, the full variable domain is NAGVMQNPRHLVRRRGQEARLRCSPMKGHSHVYWYRQLPEEGLKFMVYLQKENIIDESGMPKERFSAEFPKEGPSILRIQQVVRGDSAAYFCASSLSSYEQYFGPGTRLTVT.

This clonotype was counted ten times or more. This chain uses TRBV20-1 with TRBJ2-5; D is unclear. V lost 6 bases and J 1 base, leaving 6 bases between the germline ends. Germline V gives CDR1 DFQATT, CDR2 SNEGSKA (reference sequence). This CDR3 contains 11 residues. CDR3 amino acids: CSARAQETQYF. CDR3 bases: TGCAGTGCAAGGGCCCAAGAGACCCAGTACTTC.

As regards this clonotype: This sequence may be a read error, since a much larger clone differs from it by one base. The CDR3 here is CARNRDGNNEQFF. In DNA form, the CDR3 reads TGTGCCAGGAACAGGGACGGGAACAATGAGCAGTTCTTC. The chain carries TRBV30 and TRBJ2-1; D is possibly TRBD1 (6 bases). This CDR3 comprises 13 residues. The germline gives CDR1 GTSNPN, CDR2 SVGIG (reference sequence). V was shortened by 8 bases and J by 5 bases, with 16 bases between the two germline ends.

This clonotype showed up many times. This chain links TRBV11-2 with TRBJ1-5; 9 bases match TRBD1. The V and J ends lost 5 bases and 5 bases, in that order; junction bases with no gene match: 7. CDR1 SGHAT and CDR2 FQNNGV come from the germline V gene. The CDR3 totals 15 residues. The CDR3 DNA reads as TGTGCCAGCAGCCGGACAGGGGCACGAGATCAGCCCCAGCATTTT. Amino acids: CASSRTGARDQPQHF.

Ten or more counts support this clonotype. The chain links TRBV6-1 to TRBJ1-3; D not resolved. The CDR3 is 14 residues long. The germline V gene encodes CDR1 MNHNS and CDR2 SASEGT. Deletions cut 3 bases from V and 0 bases from J, with 6 bases between. The CDR3: CASSDGVSGNTIYF. CDR3 coding DNA: TGTGCCAGCAGTGATGGGGTCTCTGGAAACACCATATATTTT.

This clonotype was detected only a few times. The V call is TRBV19, the J call TRBJ1-5; possibly TRBD1 for D (6 bases). The CDR3 contains 15 residues. Germline CDR1 reads LNHDA; CDR2 reads SQIVND (reference sequence). V lost 9 bases, J lost 3 bases, and 18 bases lay in between. For the CDR3, the DNA is TGTGCCAGCCGAGGTTTGGACAGACTCAATCAGCCCCAGCATTTT. It yields the protein CASRGLDRLNQPQHF.

This clonotype was found many times. V and J are TRBV6-5 and TRBJ1-1; possible D gene TRBD1, 5 bases. The length of the CDR3 is 14 residues. The germline gives CDR1 MNHEY, CDR2 SVGAGI. V shed 0 bases and J shed 1 base, with 6 bases lying between them. CDR3 residues: CASSYSGGNTEAFF. CDR3 nucleotide sequence: TGTGCCAGCAGTTACTCGGGGGGGAACACTGAAGCTTTCTTT.

The CDR3 sequence: CASSLVRASEDEQYF. DNA of the CDR3: TGTGCCAGCAGCTTGGTTCGGGCATCTGAGGACGAGCAGTACTTC. The gene calls are TRBV5-6 and TRBJ2-7, with D unclear. CDR3 length: 15 amino acids. Germline V gene lookup returns CDR1 SGHDT and CDR2 YYEEEE. The V gene lost 0 bases and the J gene lost 5 bases, with 15 bases spanning the gap.

The chain combines TRBV6-6 with TRBJ2-7; possible D gene TRBD2, 6 bases. V was pared by 0 bases and J by 4 bases, with 19 bases between. From germline, CDR1 is MNHNY and CDR2 SVGAGI (reference sequence). CDR3 length: 17 residues. The CDR3 reads CASSYSVGGAALYEQYF. The CDR3 DNA reads as TGTGCCAGCAGTTACTCGGTCGGGGGTGCCGCACTTTACGAGCAGTACTTC.

The rearrangement joins TRBV6-1 to TRBJ1-5, with D hard to call. There are 17 residues in the CDR3. The V end was cut by 2 bases, the J end by 2 bases, with 16 bases between. Germline V CDR1 and CDR2: MNHNS, SASEGT. This CDR3 is CASSERLIPGGNQPQHF. In DNA, the CDR3 is TGTGCCAGCAGTGAAAGGTTAATCCCCGGAGGCAATCAGCCCCAGCATTTT.

This clonotype was detected many times. The chain has TRBV5-6 and TRBJ2-7; TRBD1 might be the D (5 bases). The germline gives CDR1 SGHDT, CDR2 YYEEEE. This CDR3 has 14 amino acids. The V and J ends lost 1 base and 7 bases respectively, with 15 bases between them. CDR3 residues: CASSLLTAPGEQYF. The CDR3 bases are TGTGCCAGCAGCTTGCTTACAGCACCAGGGGAGCAGTACTTC.

Ten or more counts support this clonotype. V and J are TRBV19 and TRBJ1-2; D gene ambiguous. This CDR3 spans 14 amino acids. Trimming left V 4 bases short and J 8 bases short, with 17 bases between. The germline gives CDR1 LNHDA, CDR2 SQIVND (reference sequence). In nucleotides, the CDR3 is TGTGCCAGTAGTACGGACCCGGCGACCGTAGGCTACACCTTC. It translates to CASSTDPATVGYTF. Drawing the rest from reference TRBV19 and TRBJ1-2, the complete variable domain is DGGITQSPKYLFRKEGQNVTLSCEQNLNHDAMYWYRQDPGQGLRLIYYSQIVNDFQKGDIAEGYSVSREKKESFPLTVTSAQKNPTAFYLCASSTDPATVGYTFGSGTRLTVV.

This clonotype was picked up many times. This chain joins TRBV25-1 and TRBJ1-2; D not certain. CDR3 length equals 14 residues. The V gene lost 0 bases and the J gene lost 5 bases, with 10 bases spanning the gap. Germline values: CDR1 MGHDK, CDR2 SYGVNS. The chain's CDR3 is CASSEYGVGYGYTF. The CDR3, as DNA: TGTGCCAGCAGTGAATATGGGGTTGGGTATGGCTACACCTTC.

The chain combines TRBV7-8 with TRBJ1-1, with D possibly matching TRBD1 (6 bases). Trimming shortened V by 2 bases and J by 1 base, and 11 bases separated the two germline ends. Germline V gives CDR1 SGHVS, CDR2 FQNEAQ. The CDR3 covers 15 residues. CDR3 in amino acids: CASSLNPGANTEAFF. DNA for the CDR3: TGTGCCAGCAGCTTAAATCCGGGGGCGAACACTGAAGCTTTCTTT. Full variable domain (outside the CDR3, taken from reference TRBV7-8 and TRBJ1-1): GAGVSQSPRYKVAKRGQDVALRCDPISGHVSLFWYQQALGQGPEFLTYFQNEAQLDKSGLPSDRFFAERPEGSVSTLKIQRTQQEDSAVYLCASSLNPGANTEAFFGQGTRLTVV.

This clonotype was detected many times. V and J are TRBV20-1 and TRBJ1-1; no definite D call. Trimming stripped 0 bases from V and 7 bases from J, with 9 bases between. The CDR3 covers 12 residues. Per the germline V gene, CDR1 is DFQATT and CDR2 is SNEGSKA (reference sequence). DNA for the CDR3: TGCAGTGCTAGAGATGGAAAGGGTGAAGCTTTCTTT. It translates to CSARDGKGEAFF.

This clonotype showed up just a few times. The rearrangement links TRBV6-5 to TRBJ1-1, with a weak D call TRBD1 (6 bases). CDR3 length equals 13 residues. The germline CDR1 and CDR2 sequences are MNHEY and SVGAGI. V was cut by 2 bases and J by 7 bases, with 11 bases left in between. The chain's CDR3 is CASSYNRGFEAFF. DNA of the CDR3: TGTGCCAGCAGTTACAATAGGGGGTTTGAAGCTTTCTTT.

The table lists this clonotype with many counts. The rearrangement uses TRBV6-2 or TRBV6-3 and TRBJ2-1; 7 bases align to TRBD1. CDR1 and CDR2 (germline): MNHEY, SVGEGT. V shed 5 bases and J 4 bases; nucleotides not matched to a gene: 5. The CDR3 spans 14 residues. The CDR3 nucleotides read TGTGCCAGCAGTGGCGACAGGGATTACAATGAGCAGTTCTTC. Translation: CASSGDRDYNEQFF.

In its sample, this clonotype was seen many times. This chain joins TRBV29-1 and TRBJ2-7; maybe TRBD1 (6 bases). With 5 bases removed from V and 1 base from J, the gap between germline ends came to 15 bases. Per germline, CDR1 SQVTM and CDR2 ANQGSEA. This CDR3 is built from 14 residues. The CDR3 loop is CSVNGQRTSYEQYF. The CDR3 bases are TGCAGCGTTAACGGACAGCGGACTTCCTACGAGCAGTACTTC.

At least ten counts were recorded for this clonotype. V is TRBV5-1 and J is TRBJ2-1; D uncertain. The CDR3 covers 14 residues. Trimming removed 3 bases at V and 2 bases at J, with 9 bases between. In germline, CDR1 is SGHRS, CDR2 YFSETQ. The CDR3: CASSYDRAYNEQFF. The CDR3 nucleotides read TGCGCCAGCAGCTACGACCGGGCCTACAATGAGCAGTTCTTC.

This clonotype was found many times. The chain links TRBV20-1 to TRBJ1-4, with TRBD1 as a possible D gene (5 bases). There are 17 residues in the CDR3. V shed 6 bases and J shed 3 bases, with 23 bases lying between them. CDR1 DFQATT and CDR2 SNEGSKA come from the germline V gene (reference sequence). The CDR3: CSARVTGTVFPNEKLFF. The CDR3 region has the DNA TGCAGTGCCCGTGTAACCGGGACCGTATTTCCTAATGAAAAACTGTTTTTT.

Many counts were recorded for this clonotype. The J gene is TRBJ2-2, the V gene TRBV5-1; D is unclear. CDR1 is SGHRS and CDR2 is YFSETQ in the germline V gene. Trimming took off 0 bases at V and 1 base at J, with 7 bases between the two ends. There are 15 residues in the CDR3. The CDR3 spells CASSLATENTGELFF. In DNA form, the CDR3 reads TGCGCCAGCAGCTTGGCAACAGAGAACACCGGGGAGCTGTTTTTT.

A few counts support this clonotype. The chain employs TRBV19 and TRBJ1-1; the D is unclear. CDR1 and CDR2 (germline): LNHDA, SQIVND (reference sequence). The CDR3 totals 13 residues. V shed 6 bases and J shed 0 bases, with 8 bases lying between them. The chain's CDR3 is CASSMKVNTEAFF. The CDR3 DNA follows: TGTGCCAGTAGCATGAAGGTGAACACTGAAGCTTTCTTT. The whole variable domain, filled in from reference TRBV19 and TRBJ1-1, reads DGGITQSPKYLFRKEGQNVTLSCEQNLNHDAMYWYRQDPGQGLRLIYYSQIVNDFQKGDIAEGYSVSREKKESFPLTVTSAQKNPTAFYLCASSMKVNTEAFFGQGTRLTVV.

This clonotype was detected many times. The J gene is TRBJ1-1, the V gene TRBV20-1; D remains unclear. Trimming shortened V by 3 bases and J by 0 bases, and 8 bases separated the two germline ends. Germline values: CDR1 DFQATT, CDR2 SNEGSKA (reference sequence). This CDR3 is built from 13 residues. CDR3 sequence reads: CSARDAVNTEAFF. DNA of the CDR3: TGCAGTGCTAGGGATGCGGTGAACACTGAAGCTTTCTTT.